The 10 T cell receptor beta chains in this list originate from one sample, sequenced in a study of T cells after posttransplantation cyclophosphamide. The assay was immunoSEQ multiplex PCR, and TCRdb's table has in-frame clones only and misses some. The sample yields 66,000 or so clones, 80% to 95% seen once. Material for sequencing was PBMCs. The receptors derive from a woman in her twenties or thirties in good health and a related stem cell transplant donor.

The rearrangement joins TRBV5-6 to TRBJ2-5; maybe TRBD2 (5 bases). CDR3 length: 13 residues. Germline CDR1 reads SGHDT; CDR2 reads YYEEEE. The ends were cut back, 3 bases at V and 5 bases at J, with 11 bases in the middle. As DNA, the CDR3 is TGTGCCAGCAGCTCTAGGCCGGGGGAGACCCAGTACTTC. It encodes CASSSRPGETQYF.

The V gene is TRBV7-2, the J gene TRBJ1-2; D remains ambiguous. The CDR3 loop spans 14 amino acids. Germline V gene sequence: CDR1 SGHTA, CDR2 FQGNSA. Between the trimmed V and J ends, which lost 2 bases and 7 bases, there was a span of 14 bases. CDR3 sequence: CASSLTAGRTGYTF. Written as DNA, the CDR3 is TGTGCCAGCAGCTTAACGGCGGGAAGGACTGGCTACACCTTC.

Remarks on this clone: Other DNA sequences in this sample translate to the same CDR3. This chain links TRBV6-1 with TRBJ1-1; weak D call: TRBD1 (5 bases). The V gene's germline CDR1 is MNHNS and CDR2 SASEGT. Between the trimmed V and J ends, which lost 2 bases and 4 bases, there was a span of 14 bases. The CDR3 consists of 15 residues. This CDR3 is CASSELEGAGTEAFF. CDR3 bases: TGTGCCAGCAGTGAATTGGAAGGGGCAGGCACTGAAGCTTTCTTT.

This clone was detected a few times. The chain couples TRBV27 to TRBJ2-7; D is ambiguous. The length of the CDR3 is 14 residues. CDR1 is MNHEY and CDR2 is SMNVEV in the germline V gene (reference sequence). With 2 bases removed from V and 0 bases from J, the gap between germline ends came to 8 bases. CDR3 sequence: CASSLDVSSYEQYF. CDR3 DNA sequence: TGTGCCAGCAGTTTAGACGTGAGCTCCTACGAGCAGTACTTC.

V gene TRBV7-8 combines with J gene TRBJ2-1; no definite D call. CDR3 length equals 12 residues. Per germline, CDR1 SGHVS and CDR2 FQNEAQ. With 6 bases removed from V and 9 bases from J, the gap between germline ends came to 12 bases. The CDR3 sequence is CASRAFGLEQFF. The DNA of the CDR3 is TGTGCCAGCAGGGCCTTTGGTCTTGAGCAGTTCTTC.

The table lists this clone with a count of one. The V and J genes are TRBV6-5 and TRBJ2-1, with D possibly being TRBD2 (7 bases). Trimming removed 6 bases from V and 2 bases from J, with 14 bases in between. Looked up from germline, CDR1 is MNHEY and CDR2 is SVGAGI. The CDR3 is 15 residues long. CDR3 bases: TGTGCCAGCAGCGCCCGGGGGGCGCCCTACAATGAGCAGTTCTTC. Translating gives CASSARGAPYNEQFF.

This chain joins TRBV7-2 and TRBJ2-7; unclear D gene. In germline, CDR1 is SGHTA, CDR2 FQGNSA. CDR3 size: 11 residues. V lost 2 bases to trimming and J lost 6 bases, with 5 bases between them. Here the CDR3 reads CASSLRFEQYF. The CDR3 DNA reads TGTGCCAGCAGCTTAAGGTTCGAGCAGTACTTC.

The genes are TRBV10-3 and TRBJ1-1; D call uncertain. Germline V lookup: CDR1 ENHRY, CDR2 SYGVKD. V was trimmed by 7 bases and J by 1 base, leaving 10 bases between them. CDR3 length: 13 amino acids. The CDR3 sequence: CAITFRQNTEAFF. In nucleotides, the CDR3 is TGTGCCATCACCTTCAGACAGAACACTGAAGCTTTCTTT.

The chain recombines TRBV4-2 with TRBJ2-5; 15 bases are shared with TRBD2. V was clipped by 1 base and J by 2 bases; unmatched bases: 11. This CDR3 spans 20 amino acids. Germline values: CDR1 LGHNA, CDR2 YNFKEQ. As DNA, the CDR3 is TGTGCCAGCAGCCAAGTATGGTCCCAGGGACTAGCGGGGGGTCAAGAGACCCAGTACTTC. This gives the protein CASSQVWSQGLAGGQETQYF.

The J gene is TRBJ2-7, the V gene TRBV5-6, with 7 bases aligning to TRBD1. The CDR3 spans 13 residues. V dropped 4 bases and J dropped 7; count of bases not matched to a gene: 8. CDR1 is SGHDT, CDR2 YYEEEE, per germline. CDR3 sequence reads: CASSRVQGHEQYF. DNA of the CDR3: TGTGCCAGCAGCCGAGTACAGGGGCATGAGCAGTACTTC. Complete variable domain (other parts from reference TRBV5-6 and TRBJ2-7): DAGVTQSPTHLIKTRGQQVTLRCSPKSGHDTVSWYQQALGQGPQFIFQYYEEEERQRGNFPDRFSGHQFPNYSSELNVNALLLGDSALYLCASSRVQGHEQYFGPGTRLTVT.